The 30 T cell receptor beta chains below come from one sample, sequenced in a study of long-term antiretroviral therapy in people with HIV. They ran version v3.0 of the immunoSEQ assay at survey level. The data were produced by immunoSEQ multiplex PCR, yet TCRdb's version contains in-frame clones alone and is incomplete. The data hold some 17,000 clones, with 80% observed a single time. The starting material was unsorted PBMCs, obtained 0.1 years before starting antiretroviral therapy. The receptors here all came from a man aged 18 to 29 with HIV.

This clone was seen more than once but under ten times. The genes are TRBV4-1 and TRBJ2-7, with D possibly being TRBD1 or TRBD2 (5 bases each). CDR1 and CDR2 from the germline V gene are MGHRA and YSYEKL. Trimming pared 6 bases from V and 6 bases from J, leaving 9 bases between. The CDR3 sequence is 11 residues long. The CDR3 DNA reads TGCGCCAGCAGAGACGGGGCCGAGCAGTACTTC. Residues: CASRDGAEQYF.

The chain links TRBV4-3 to TRBJ1-1, with D possibly TRBD1 on 5 matching bases. Trimming stripped 3 bases from V and 4 bases from J, with 15 bases between. Germline CDR1 LGHNA, CDR2 YSLEER. The CDR3 runs 15 residues. DNA for the CDR3: TGCGCCAGCAGCCAGGAACACGGGGGTTTCACTGAAGCTTTCTTT. This translates into CASSQEHGGFTEAFF.

This clone was detected only once. This chain joins TRBV15 and TRBJ1-1; TRBD1 aligns across 10 bases. Germline values: CDR1 LNHNV, CDR2 YYDKDF (reference sequence). V lost 6 bases, J lost 11 bases, and 12 bases stayed unmatched. The CDR3 spans 14 residues. For the CDR3, the DNA is TGTGCCACCAGAAGAAACGACAGGGGGCGGGAGGCTTTCTTT. Protein: CATRRNDRGREAFF.

The J gene is TRBJ2-7, the V gene TRBV7-6; D is unresolved. Germline CDR1 and CDR2: SGHVS and FNYEAQ. Trimming cost V 5 bases and J 3 bases, with 2 bases left between them. This CDR3 comprises 10 residues. The CDR3 DNA reads TGTGCCAGCAGCCTCTACGAGCAGTACTTC. Its translation: CASSLYEQYF.

The J gene is TRBJ2-1, the V gene TRBV9; no definite D call. The length of the CDR3 is 11 residues. The V end was cut by 0 bases, the J end by 10 bases, with 5 bases between. CDR1 is SGDLS and CDR2 is YYNGEE in the germline V gene. Here the CDR3 reads CASSVAGEQFF. The CDR3 coding sequence is TGTGCCAGCAGCGTAGCTGGGGAGCAGTTCTTC.

The V and J genes are TRBV2 and TRBJ1-1, with unresolved D. This CDR3 is 14 amino acids long. The germline V and J ends were trimmed by 10 bases and 3 bases, with 18 bases remaining between them. Germline CDR1 and CDR2: SNHLY and FYNNEI. The CDR3 coding sequence is TGTGCCACCGAAGGGAGAGAGACTTACACTGAAGCTTTCTTT. Translation: CATEGRETYTEAFF.

V usage is TRBV25-1 and J usage is TRBJ1-3; possible D gene TRBD1, 5 bases. Germline lookup yields CDR1 MGHDK and CDR2 SYGVNS. The CDR3 length is 18 residues. V lost 3 bases to trimming and J lost 0 bases, with 18 bases between them. The DNA for the CDR3 is TGTGCCAGCAGTGATGACCCCAGGACACCTCGCTCTGGAAACACCATATATTTT. Protein: CASSDDPRTPRSGNTIYF.

This sequence joins TRBV6-1 and TRBJ2-7; D gene uncertain. V was trimmed by 10 bases and J by 4 bases, leaving 14 bases between them. CDR1 is MNHNS, CDR2 SASEGT, per germline. This CDR3 region has 12 residues. CDR3 DNA: TGTGCCACCAAACAAACCGGTTACGAGCAGTACTTC. Translating gives CATKQTGYEQYF.

The chain has TRBV6-5 and TRBJ1-5; D unclear. The CDR3 has 13 residues. The V end was cut by 11 bases, the J end by 0 bases, with 11 bases between. Per the germline V gene, CDR1 is MNHEY and CDR2 is SVGAGI. The CDR3 region is CAGQQSSNQPQHF. CDR3 nucleotide sequence: TGTGCCGGGCAACAGAGTAGCAATCAGCCCCAGCATTTT.

The chain uses TRBV5-1 and TRBJ1-2, with D perhaps TRBD1 (5 bases). With 4 bases removed from V and 6 bases from J, the gap between germline ends came to 22 bases. Germline CDR1 and CDR2: SGHRS and YFSETQ. The CDR3 covers 16 residues. The CDR3 reads CASSPPGGQATNGYTF. For the CDR3, the DNA is TGCGCCAGCAGCCCCCCAGGTGGACAAGCAACGAATGGCTACACCTTC.

The chain employs TRBV13 and TRBJ2-2; TRBD1 matches at 12 bases. The J segment lost 4 bases and the V segment lost 2 bases, leaving 8 bases of the junction unmatched. This CDR3 spans 18 amino acids. Per germline, CDR1 PRHDT and CDR2 FYEKMQ (reference sequence). CDR3 amino acids: CASSLNVGDRGLTGELFF. The DNA of the CDR3 is TGTGCCAGCAGCTTAAACGTGGGGGACAGGGGGCTCACCGGGGAGCTGTTTTTT. Full variable domain (remainder filled in from reference TRBV13 and TRBJ2-2): AAGVIQSPRHLIKEKRETATLKCYPIPRHDTVYWYQQGPGQDPQFLISFYEKMQSDKGSIPDRFSAQQFSDYHSELNMSSLELGDSALYFCASSLNVGDRGLTGELFFGEGSRLTVL.

This chain links TRBV4-2 with TRBJ2-1; TRBD2 matches at 11 bases. V was pared by 0 bases and J by 6 bases, with 7 bases of the junction left unmatched. CDR3 size: 17 residues. Germline V gene sequence: CDR1 LGHNA, CDR2 YNFKEQ. CDR3 amino acids: CASSQETILAGANEQFF. As DNA, the CDR3 is TGTGCCAGCAGCCAAGAGACGATACTAGCGGGAGCCAATGAGCAGTTCTTC.

The chain recombines TRBV4-2 with TRBJ2-7; TRBD2 matches 9 bases. The V and J ends lost 0 bases and 3 bases, in that order; junction bases with no gene match: 3. Germline assignment: CDR1 LGHNA and CDR2 YNFKEQ. The CDR3 loop spans 15 amino acids. The CDR3 is CASSQDPAGGYEQYF. The DNA of the CDR3 is TGTGCCAGCAGCCAAGACCCAGCGGGGGGCTACGAGCAGTACTTC.

The V gene is TRBV10-3, the J gene TRBJ1-2, with D maybe TRBD1 (5 bases). This CDR3 is built from 18 residues. The V end was cut by 5 bases, the J end by 3 bases, with 25 bases between. CDR1 is ENHRY, CDR2 SYGVKD, per germline. The CDR3 sequence: CAISTIPGRTLPDYGYTF. The CDR3 DNA sequence: TGTGCCATCAGTACTATCCCGGGGCGAACTCTACCGGACTATGGCTACACCTTC.

This clone was counted a single time. This chain connects TRBV28 to TRBJ1-2, with a tentative D call TRBD1 (5 bases). The CDR3 is made up of 14 amino acids. Germline lookup yields CDR1 MDHEN and CDR2 SYDVKM. Deletions cut 3 bases from V and 7 bases from J, with 15 bases between. CDR3 protein: CASSFPLGTGGYTF. DNA for the CDR3: TGTGCCAGCAGTTTCCCCCTCGGGACGGGTGGCTACACCTTC.

The chain uses TRBV29-1 and TRBJ2-7, with 10 bases lining up with TRBD1. This CDR3 contains 12 residues. J gave up 6 bases and V 7 bases, and 6 bases lay outside the gene matches. Germline CDR1 is SQVTM and CDR2 is ANQGSEA. This CDR3 reads CSASGQGGEQYF. The CDR3 DNA is TGCAGCGCCTCCGGACAGGGGGGCGAGCAGTACTTC.

The J gene is TRBJ1-1, the V gene TRBV7-3; TRBD1 might be the D (5 bases). The V and J ends lost 5 bases and 3 bases respectively, with 10 bases between them. Germline-derived CDR1 and CDR2 are SGHTA and FQGTGA. The CDR3 loop spans 13 amino acids. The CDR3 region is CASSPGTYTEAFF. The CDR3 DNA reads as TGTGCCAGCAGCCCCGGGACGTACACTGAAGCTTTCTTT. Based on the CDR3 plus reference TRBV7-3 and TRBJ1-1, the full variable domain is GAGVSQTPSNKVTEKGKYVELRCDPISGHTALYWYRQSLGQGPEFLIYFQGTGAADDSGLPNDRFFAVRPEGSVSTLKIQRTERGDSAVYLCASSPGTYTEAFFGQGTRLTVV.

CDR3 residues: CASSVSGYGTGGNTEAFF. CDR3 DNA: TGTGCCAGCAGCGTCAGTGGATATGGGACAGGGGGGAACACTGAAGCTTTCTTT. V usage is TRBV9 and J usage is TRBJ1-1; TRBD1 matches at 11 bases. The germline gives CDR1 SGDLS, CDR2 YYNGEE. The V gene end was trimmed by 2 bases and the J gene end by 1 base; junction bases not matched to a gene: 10. This CDR3 has 18 residues.

The V call is TRBV7-3, the J call TRBJ2-1; a possible D gene is TRBD1 (6 bases). The V gene lost 5 bases and the J gene lost 8 bases, with 13 bases spanning the gap. The CDR3 has 13 residues. Germline V gene sequence: CDR1 SGHTA, CDR2 FQGTGA. CDR3: CASSPTGTHEQFF. In DNA, the CDR3 is TGTGCCAGCAGCCCGACCGGGACACATGAGCAGTTCTTC.

J is TRBJ2-1 and V is TRBV27; TRBD1 is a possible D gene (6 bases). V was trimmed by 0 bases and J by 6 bases, leaving 12 bases between them. Per the germline V gene, CDR1 is MNHEY and CDR2 is SMNVEV (reference sequence). This CDR3 is 15 amino acids long. CDR3 loop: CASSLSSGVGNEQFF. The CDR3 coding sequence is TGTGCCAGCAGTTTATCGTCAGGGGTCGGCAATGAGCAGTTCTTC.

The chain uses TRBV4-3 and TRBJ2-1; D is perhaps TRBD2 (6 bases). Deletions cut 4 bases from V and 1 base from J, with 11 bases between. The CDR3 has 15 amino acids. CDR1 is LGHNA and CDR2 is YSLEER in the germline V gene. As DNA, the CDR3 is TGCGCCAGCAGCCCCGGGGGTGCGTCCTACAATGAGCAGTTCTTC. It yields the protein CASSPGGASYNEQFF.

The chain recombines TRBV15 with TRBJ2-7; TRBD1 matches at 11 bases. CDR3 length: 15 residues. J gave up 3 bases and V 6 bases, and 7 bases lay outside the gene matches. The germline gives CDR1 LNHNV, CDR2 YYDKDF (reference sequence). DNA of the CDR3: TGTGCCACCAGTAAGAGCGGGACAGGGGGCTACGAGCAGTACTTC. This codes for CATSKSGTGGYEQYF.

The V and J genes are TRBV4-3 and TRBJ2-7; TRBD1 might be the D (5 bases). The CDR3 has 15 residues. The ends were cut back, 1 base at V and 0 bases at J, with 10 bases in the middle. Per the germline V gene, CDR1 is LGHNA and CDR2 is YSLEER. This CDR3 reads CASSQVRGSSYEQYF. In nucleotides, the CDR3 is TGCGCCAGCAGCCAAGTAAGGGGTAGCTCCTACGAGCAGTACTTC.

The chain is built from TRBV29-1 and TRBJ2-1; 8 bases are shared with TRBD2. This CDR3 comprises 17 residues. Per the germline V gene, CDR1 is SQVTM and CDR2 is ANQGSEA. Trimming cost V 3 bases and J 7 bases; bases outside gene matches: 17. CDR3 loop: CSVEGGRFGGGGNEQFF. In DNA form, the CDR3 reads TGCAGCGTTGAGGGCGGGAGGTTCGGGGGTGGTGGGAATGAGCAGTTCTTC.

V is TRBV5-6 and J is TRBJ2-4, with a possible D match to TRBD2 (6 bases). This CDR3 spans 13 amino acids. The V end lost 3 bases, the J end lost 5 bases, and 9 bases lay between the germline ends. Germline V CDR1 and CDR2: SGHDT, YYEEEE. The CDR3 region has the DNA TGTGCCAGCAGCTGGGGGGTAGAAAACATTCAGTACTTC. This encodes CASSWGVENIQYF. The variable domain in full, with the rest retrieved from reference TRBV5-6 and TRBJ2-4, is DAGVTQSPTHLIKTRGQQVTLRCSPKSGHDTVSWYQQALGQGPQFIFQYYEEEERQRGNFPDRFSGHQFPNYSSELNVNALLLGDSALYLCASSWGVENIQYFGAGTRLSVL.

The genes are TRBV28 and TRBJ2-5; D uncertain. Trimming cost V 5 bases and J 0 bases, with 16 bases left between them. Germline V gene sequence: CDR1 MDHEN, CDR2 SYDVKM. There are 16 residues in the CDR3. This chain's CDR3 is CASSPYLAEHQETQYF. In DNA, the CDR3 is TGTGCCAGCAGTCCCTATCTGGCAGAACACCAAGAGACCCAGTACTTC.

This sequence joins TRBV5-8 and TRBJ2-7; weak D call: TRBD1 (5 bases). The CDR3 consists of 12 residues. Germline loops: CDR1 SGHTS, CDR2 YDEGEE. Deletions cut 10 bases from V and 1 base from J, with 12 bases between. The CDR3 protein is CAGAIGSYEQYF. CDR3 bases: TGTGCCGGGGCTATAGGGTCCTACGAGCAGTACTTC.

The chain uses TRBV4-3 and TRBJ2-7, with D possibly TRBD2 on 7 matching bases. V was clipped by 1 base and J by 6 bases, with 19 bases between them. The CDR3 is made up of 16 amino acids. CDR1 is LGHNA, CDR2 YSLEER, per germline. The CDR3 region has the DNA TGCGCCAGCAGCCAAGGGGGGAGGGGGTTATACCTCGAGCAGTACTTC. Its translation is CASSQGGRGLYLEQYF.

The V gene is TRBV6-5, the J gene TRBJ2-1, with 11 bases fitting TRBD1. Per the germline V gene, CDR1 is MNHEY and CDR2 is SVGAGI. V was pared by 7 bases and J by 7 bases, with 6 bases of the junction left unmatched. The CDR3 runs 14 residues. CDR3 region: CASTRDRGSNEQFF. The CDR3 DNA is TGTGCCAGCACCCGGGACAGGGGGTCAAATGAGCAGTTCTTC.

The chain joins TRBV5-1 to TRBJ2-3; D is ambiguous. There are 15 residues in the CDR3. Trimming left V 1 base short and J 0 bases short, with 9 bases between. The germline gives CDR1 SGHRS, CDR2 YFSETQ. The CDR3 loop is CASSLSVGSTDTQYF. The CDR3 nucleotides are TGCGCCAGCAGCTTGTCTGTAGGTAGCACAGATACGCAGTATTTT.